This T cell receptor beta chain was sequenced for a study of technical replicates of blood from several donors. The CDR3 totals 13 residues. J was trimmed by 6 bases and V by 5 bases; bases with no gene match: 1. Germline assignment: CDR1 SGHAT and CDR2 FQNNGV. Some clones are missing from TCRdb's copy, which holds only in-frame ones; the method was immunoSEQ multiplex PCR. The table lists about 59,000 clones, roughly 86% of them singletons, with roughly 5.3% in the top ten. Sequenced material: PBMCs. The rearrangement joins TRBV11-2 to TRBJ1-5; 10 bases line up with TRBD1. The clonotype was recovered from a human donor in good health. Some clones in this sample may be carry-over from other donors' samples. The CDR3 sequence is CASSRDRGQPQHF. CDR3 coding DNA: TGTGCCAGCAGCCGGGACAGGGGTCAGCCCCAGCATTTT. Supplemented by reference TRBV11-2 and TRBJ1-5, the full variable domain reads EAGVAQSPRYKIIEKRQSVAFWCNPISGHATLYWYQQILGQGPKLLIQFQNNGVVDDSQLPKDRFSAERLKGVDSTLKIQPAKLEDSAVYLCASSRDRGQPQHFGDGTRLSIL.